These 6 T cell receptor beta chains were all obtained from the same sample, sequenced in a study of T-cell memory formation after mild COVID-19. From the 5' RACE reads, TCRdb called clonotypes with MiXCR, one entry per CDR3 protein. The data contain approximately 400,000 distinct CDR3 sequences, roughly 17% of them singletons. The specimen was PBMCs or a T cell subset sorted from them (not recorded which). The receptors were sampled from a man in his late teens or twenties who had mild COVID-19 (a few samples of this study predate the infection). Cell type and time point are not known.

This sequence joins TRBV4-1 and TRBJ1-1; possible D gene TRBD1, 5 bases. The CDR3 totals 16 residues. Trimming took off 2 bases at V and 1 base at J, with 14 bases between the two ends. Germline lookup yields CDR1 MGHRA and CDR2 YSYEKL. In DNA form, the CDR3 reads TGCGCCAGCAGCCAACAGGTCAGGGCGGCGAACACTGAAGCTTTCTTT. Translating it yields CASSQQVRAANTEAFF.

This chain joins TRBV15 and TRBJ1-6; D remains unclear. The V gene's germline CDR1 is LNHNV and CDR2 YYDKDF (reference sequence). Trimming pared 6 bases from V and 8 bases from J, leaving 8 bases between. The CDR3 spans 12 residues. The CDR3 DNA follows: TGTGCCACCAGGTACAAGTATTCACCCCTCCACTTT. Translated: CATRYKYSPLHF.

This clonotype occurred many times. The chain combines TRBV4-3 with TRBJ1-1; D may be TRBD1 (5 bases). V shed 0 bases and J shed 3 bases, with 11 bases lying between them. The CDR3 is 15 amino acids. Looked up from germline, CDR1 is LGHNA and CDR2 is YSLEER. The CDR3 here is CASSQDDSRYTEAFF. DNA for the CDR3: TGCGCCAGCAGCCAAGATGACAGCAGGTACACTGAAGCTTTCTTT.

The rearrangement links TRBV7-9 to TRBJ2-2; D unresolved. V lost 2 bases and J 4 bases, leaving 8 bases between the germline ends. From germline, CDR1 is SEHNR and CDR2 FQNEAQ (reference sequence). This CDR3 spans 14 amino acids. The CDR3 DNA follows: TGTGCCAGCAGCTTATCGTCAAGCACCGGGGAGCTGTTTTTT. It yields the protein CASSLSSSTGELFF.

This clonotype was seen only a few times. This chain uses TRBV20-1 with TRBJ2-1, with 10 bases fitting TRBD2. Germline V gene lookup returns CDR1 DFQATT and CDR2 SNEGSKA (reference sequence). The length of the CDR3 is 18 residues. V lost 0 bases, J lost 4 bases, and 12 bases stayed unmatched. In nucleotides, the CDR3 is TGCAGTGCTAGAGATCCCTCCGGACTAGCGGAACTTTACAATGAGCAGTTCTTC. Protein sequence: CSARDPSGLAELYNEQFF.

This clonotype turned up a few times. The V and J genes are TRBV7-6 and TRBJ2-1; 7 bases map to TRBD2. The ends lost 1 base at V and 2 bases at J; junction bases unmatched: 5. From germline, CDR1 is SGHVS and CDR2 FNYEAQ. This CDR3 region has 16 residues. The CDR3 nucleotides are TGTGCCAGCAGCTTAGAAGCGGGGCGGCCCTACAATGAGCAGTTCTTC. Protein: CASSLEAGRPYNEQFF.